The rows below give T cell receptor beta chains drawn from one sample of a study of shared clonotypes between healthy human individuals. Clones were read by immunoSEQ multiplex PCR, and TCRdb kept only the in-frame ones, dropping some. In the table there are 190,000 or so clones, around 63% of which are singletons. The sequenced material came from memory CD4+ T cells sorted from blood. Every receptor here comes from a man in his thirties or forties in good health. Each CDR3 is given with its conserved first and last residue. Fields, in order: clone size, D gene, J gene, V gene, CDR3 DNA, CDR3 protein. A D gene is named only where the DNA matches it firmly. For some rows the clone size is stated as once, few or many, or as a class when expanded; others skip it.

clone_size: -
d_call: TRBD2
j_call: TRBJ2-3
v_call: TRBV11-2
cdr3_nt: TGTGCCAGCAGGAACACAAGGCGGGGGACCACAGATACGCAGTATTTT
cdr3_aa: CASRNTRRGTTDTQYF

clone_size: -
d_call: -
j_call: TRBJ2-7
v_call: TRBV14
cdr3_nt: TGTGCCAGCAGCCAGACATCCTACGAGCAGTACTTC
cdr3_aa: CASSQTSYEQYF

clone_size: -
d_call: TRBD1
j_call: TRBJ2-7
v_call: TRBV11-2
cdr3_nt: TGTGCCAGCAGCTCCTCGGACAGGGGTACCTACGAGCAGTACTTC
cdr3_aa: CASSSSDRGTYEQYF

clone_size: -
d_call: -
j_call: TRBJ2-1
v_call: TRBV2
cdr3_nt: TGTGCCAGCAAGGTTTACAATGAGCAGTTCTTC
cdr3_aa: CASKVYNEQFF

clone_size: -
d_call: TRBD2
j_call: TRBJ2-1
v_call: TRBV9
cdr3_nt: TGTGCCAGCAGCGCCCGGCGGGGCGGGAGTCCTGAGCAGTTCTTC
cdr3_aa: CASSARRGGSPEQFF

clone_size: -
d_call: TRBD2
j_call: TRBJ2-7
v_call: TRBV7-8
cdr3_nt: TGTGCCAGCAGCCTAACGGGGACTAGTCACGAGCAGTACTTC
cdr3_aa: CASSLTGTSHEQYF

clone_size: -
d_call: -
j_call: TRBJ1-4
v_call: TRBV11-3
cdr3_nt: TGTGCCAGCAGCTCGAAGACATTTTTAACTAATGAAAAACTGTTTTTT
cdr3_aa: CASSSKTFLTNEKLFF

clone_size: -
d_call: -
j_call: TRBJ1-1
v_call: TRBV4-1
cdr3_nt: TGCGCCAGCGCGCGGGGGGCGAGCACTGAAGCTTTCTTT
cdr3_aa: CASARGASTEAFF

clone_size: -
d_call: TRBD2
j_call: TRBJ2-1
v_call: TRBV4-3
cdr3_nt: TGCGCCAGCAGCGAAGTTACTAGCGGATACAATGAGCAGTTCTTC
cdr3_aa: CASSEVTSGYNEQFF

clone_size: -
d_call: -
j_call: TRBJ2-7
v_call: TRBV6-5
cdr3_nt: TGTGCCAGCAGTTACGGGACGGGGCCCTACGAGCAGTACTTC
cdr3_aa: CASSYGTGPYEQYF

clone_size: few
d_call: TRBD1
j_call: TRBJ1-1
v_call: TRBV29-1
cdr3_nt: TGCAGCGTCCAGGGGGGTTGGGGCATGAACACTGAAGCTTTCTTT
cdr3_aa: CSVQGGWGMNTEAFF

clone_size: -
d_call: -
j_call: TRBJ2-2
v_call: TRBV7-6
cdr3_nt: TGTGCCAGCAGCTCACATGGGGCGGGGAAAGCGAACACCGGGGAGCTGTTTTTT
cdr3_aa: CASSSHGAGKANTGELFF

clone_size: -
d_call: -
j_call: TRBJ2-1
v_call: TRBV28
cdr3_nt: TGTGCCAGCAGCCGGGACCCATCCACTGAGCAGTTCTTC
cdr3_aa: CASSRDPSTEQFF

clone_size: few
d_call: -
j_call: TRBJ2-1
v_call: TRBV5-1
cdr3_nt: TGCGCCAGCAGCTTGTTTAGCGCGAATGAGCAGTTCTTC
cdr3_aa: CASSLFSANEQFF

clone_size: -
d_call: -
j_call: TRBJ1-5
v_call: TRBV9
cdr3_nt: TGTGCCAGCAGCGTAGGAGGGGGAGTAGATCAGCCCCAGCATTTT
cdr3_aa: CASSVGGGVDQPQHF

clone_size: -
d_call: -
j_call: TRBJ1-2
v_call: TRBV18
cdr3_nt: TGTGCCAGCTCACCACTTGCAGGGGTTGACTATGGCTACACCTTC
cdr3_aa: CASSPLAGVDYGYTF

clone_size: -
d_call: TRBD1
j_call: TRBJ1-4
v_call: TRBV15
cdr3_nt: TGTGCCACCAGCAGAGGGACAGGGCACGGAAAACTGTTTTTT
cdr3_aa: CATSRGTGHGKLFF

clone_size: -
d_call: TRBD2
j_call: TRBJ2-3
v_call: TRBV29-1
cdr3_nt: TGCAGCGTTGCGGTACTAGCGGGAGGGCCAGGTGATACGCAGTATTTT
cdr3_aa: CSVAVLAGGPGDTQYF

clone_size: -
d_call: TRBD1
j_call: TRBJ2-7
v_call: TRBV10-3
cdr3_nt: TGTGCCATCAGTCGGACAGGGTACTACGAGCAGTACTTC
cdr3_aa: CAISRTGYYEQYF

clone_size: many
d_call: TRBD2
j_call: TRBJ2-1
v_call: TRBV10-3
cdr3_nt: TGTGCCATCAGTGTACTAGCGACAACCGACAATGAGCAGTTCTTC
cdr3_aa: CAISVLATTDNEQFF

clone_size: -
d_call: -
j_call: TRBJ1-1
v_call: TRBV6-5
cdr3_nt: TGTGCCAGCAGAAGAAAACAGAACACTGAAGCTTTCTTT
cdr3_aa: CASRRKQNTEAFF

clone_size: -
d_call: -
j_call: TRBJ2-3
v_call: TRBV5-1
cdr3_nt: TGCGCCAGCAGCTTGGTGAAGTCCGCAGATACGCAGTATTTT
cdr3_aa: CASSLVKSADTQYF

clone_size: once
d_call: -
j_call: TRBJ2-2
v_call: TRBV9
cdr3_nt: TGTGCCAGCAGCGTTAACAGGGCTCGGGGCACCGGGGAGCTGTTTTTT
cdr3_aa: CASSVNRARGTGELFF

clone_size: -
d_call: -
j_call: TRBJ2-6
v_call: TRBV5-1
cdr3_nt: TGCGCCAGCAGCCTCGATACAGGGAGTGGGGCCAACGTCCTGACTTTC
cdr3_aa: CASSLDTGSGANVLTF

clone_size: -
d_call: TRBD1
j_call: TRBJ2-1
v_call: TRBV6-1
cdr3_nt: TGTGCCAGCAGTGTAGGGATGGGACAGGCTACCTACAATGAGCAGTTCTTC
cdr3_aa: CASSVGMGQATYNEQFF

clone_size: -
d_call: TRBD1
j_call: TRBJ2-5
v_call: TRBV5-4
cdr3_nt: TGTGCCAGCAGCTCGGGACAGGGGAGGTTAAGATACTTC
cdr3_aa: CASSSGQGRLRYF

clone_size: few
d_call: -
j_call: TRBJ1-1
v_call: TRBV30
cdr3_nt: TGTGCCTGGAGTGTATTCGTGGGGGAGCGAAGGTTCTTTGAAGCTTTCTTT
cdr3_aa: CAWSVFVGERRFFEAFF

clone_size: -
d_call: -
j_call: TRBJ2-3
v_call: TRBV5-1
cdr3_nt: TGCGCCAGCAGCTCGGACAGCACAGATACGCAGTATTTT
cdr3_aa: CASSSDSTDTQYF

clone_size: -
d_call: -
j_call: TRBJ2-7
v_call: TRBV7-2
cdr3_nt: TGTGCCAGCAGCCCCAGACTAGGGGCCTACGAGCAGTACTTC
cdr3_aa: CASSPRLGAYEQYF

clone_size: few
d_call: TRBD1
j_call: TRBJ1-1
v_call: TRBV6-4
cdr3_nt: TGTGCCAGCAGACCGGACAGGGGGCGTCGAACTGAAGCTTTCTTT
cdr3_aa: CASRPDRGRRTEAFF

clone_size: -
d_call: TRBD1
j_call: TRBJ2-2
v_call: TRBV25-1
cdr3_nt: TGTGCCAGCACTCCAGGACAGGGCAGTTACACCGGGGAGCTGTTTTTT
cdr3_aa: CASTPGQGSYTGELFF

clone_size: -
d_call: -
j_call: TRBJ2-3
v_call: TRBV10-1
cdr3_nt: TGCGCCAGCAGCCTCGGGGGAGACACAGATACGCAGTATTTT
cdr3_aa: CASSLGGDTDTQYF

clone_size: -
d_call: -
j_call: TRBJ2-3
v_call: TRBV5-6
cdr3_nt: TGTGCCAGCAGCTTGGTCGGGACGGCGGCGGGCACAGATACGCAGTATTTT
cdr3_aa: CASSLVGTAAGTDTQYF

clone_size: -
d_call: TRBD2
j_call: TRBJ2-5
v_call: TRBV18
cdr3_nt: TGTGCCAGCTCAACGACAATAGCGGGAGAAGAGACCCAGTACTTC
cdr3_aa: CASSTTIAGEETQYF

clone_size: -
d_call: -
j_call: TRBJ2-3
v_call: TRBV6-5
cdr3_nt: TGTGCCAGCAGTTACAATCCGGGACGCACAGATACGCAGTATTTT
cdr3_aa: CASSYNPGRTDTQYF

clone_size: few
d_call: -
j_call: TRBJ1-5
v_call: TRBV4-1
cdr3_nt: TGCGCCAGCAGCCAACGGGACCCCCCTAGCAATCAGCCCCAGCATTTT
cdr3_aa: CASSQRDPPSNQPQHF

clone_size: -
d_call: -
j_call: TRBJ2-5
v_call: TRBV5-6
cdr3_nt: TGTGCCAGCAGCTTTACAGGGACTCGGGAGACCCAGTACTTC
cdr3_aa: CASSFTGTRETQYF

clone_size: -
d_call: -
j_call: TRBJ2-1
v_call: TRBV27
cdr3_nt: TGTGCCAGCAGCCCCAGGCGCGGTTCCCGCTCCTACAATGAGCAGTTCTTC
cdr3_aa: CASSPRRGSRSYNEQFF

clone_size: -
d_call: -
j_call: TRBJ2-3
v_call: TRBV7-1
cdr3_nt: TGTGCCAGCAGCCACAGGGACTTCACAGATACGCAGTATTTT
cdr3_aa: CASSHRDFTDTQYF

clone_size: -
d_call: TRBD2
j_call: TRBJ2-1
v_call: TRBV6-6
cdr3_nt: TGTGCCAGCAGGCCCCGCGGGACTAGCGGGAGCCATGAGCAGTTCTTC
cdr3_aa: CASRPRGTSGSHEQFF

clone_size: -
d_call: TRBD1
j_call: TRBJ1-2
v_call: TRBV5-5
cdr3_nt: TGTGCCAGCAGCGTGACAGGGTGGTCGGGCTACACCTTC
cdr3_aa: CASSVTGWSGYTF

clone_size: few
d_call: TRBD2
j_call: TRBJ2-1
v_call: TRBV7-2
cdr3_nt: TGTGCCAGCAGCCTGGGACTAGTCGTCGACAATGAGCAGTTCTTC
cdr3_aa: CASSLGLVVDNEQFF

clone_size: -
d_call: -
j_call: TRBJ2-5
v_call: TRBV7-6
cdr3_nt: TGTGCCGTTGCGAAAAAGCAAGAGACCCAGTACTTC
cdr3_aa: CAVAKKQETQYF

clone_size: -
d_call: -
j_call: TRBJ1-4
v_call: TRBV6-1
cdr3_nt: TGTGCCAGCAGTGACGTCGCTAATGAAAAACTGTTTTTT
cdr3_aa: CASSDVANEKLFF

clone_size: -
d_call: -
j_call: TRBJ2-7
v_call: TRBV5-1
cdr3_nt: TGCGCCAGCCGTCTCCGGGCCAATTACGAGCAGTACTTC
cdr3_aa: CASRLRANYEQYF